This entry lists 31 T cell receptor beta chains sequenced from one sample in a study of blood T cell repertoires in COVID-19. Profiling relied on immunoSEQ multiplex PCR, and the TCRdb table lists in-frame clones only, not all of them. The table lists 93,000 or so clones, less than 90% of them singletons. The sequenced sample was peripheral blood. The receptor set was obtained from a human donor in a cohort sampled during active COVID-19.

The V and J genes are TRBV19 and TRBJ2-5; 7 nucleotides line up with TRBD1. The germline gives CDR1 LNHDA, CDR2 SQIVND (reference sequence). This CDR3 has 13 amino acids. V lost 4 bases to trimming and J lost 1 base; unmatched junction nucleotides: 0. The CDR3 sequence is CASSRQGQETQYF. The CDR3 DNA reads TGTGCCAGTAGTAGACAGGGCCAAGAGACCCAGTACTTC.

The gene calls are TRBV24-1 and TRBJ2-3, with 7 bases identical to TRBD2. This CDR3 region has 16 residues. V dropped 4 bases and J dropped 5; count of bases not matched to a gene: 11. Germline assignment: CDR1 KGHDR and CDR2 SFDVKD. CDR3: CATSDPQREEEDTQYF. The CDR3, as DNA: TGTGCCACCAGTGACCCCCAGCGGGAAGAGGAAGATACGCAGTATTTT.

The V gene is TRBV10-2, the J gene TRBJ2-1; TRBD1 aligns across 7 bases. J was trimmed by 5 bases and V by 8 bases; bases with no gene match: 9. The germline CDR1 and CDR2 sequences are WSHSY and SAAADI. CDR3 length: 14 amino acids. CDR3 loop: CASDPGQLHNEQFF. The DNA of the CDR3 is TGCGCCAGCGACCCGGGACAGCTACACAATGAGCAGTTCTTC.

The chain is built from TRBV28 and TRBJ1-2, with D possibly matching TRBD1 (6 bases). Trimming stripped 8 bases from V and 6 bases from J, with 19 bases between. The CDR3 runs 14 residues. CDR1 and CDR2 from the germline V gene are MDHEN and SYDVKM. CDR3 nucleotide sequence: TGTGCCAGCTCCTTAGACGGGGGGCACCATGGCTACACCTTC. Its protein product is CASSLDGGHHGYTF.

In its sample, this clone was seen a few times. V usage is TRBV3-1 (or the pseudogene TRBV3-2) and J usage is TRBJ2-3, with TRBD2 matching over 13 bases. Germline CDR1 LGHDT, CDR2 YNNKEL (reference sequence). With V trimmed by 8 bases and J by 3 bases, 14 bases remained unmatched. The CDR3 runs to 18 residues. CDR3 sequence: CASGIRTSGRSETDTQYF. In nucleotides, the CDR3 is TGTGCCAGCGGAATAAGGACTAGCGGGAGAAGCGAGACAGATACGCAGTATTTT.

This chain joins TRBV5-4 and TRBJ1-2, with 10 bases that match TRBD1. This CDR3 comprises 14 residues. Germline lookup yields CDR1 SGHNT and CDR2 YYREEE (reference sequence). Trimming cost V 3 bases and J 2 bases; bases outside gene matches: 1. DNA for the CDR3: TGTGCCAGCAGCTCGGACAGGGGGAACTATGGCTACACCTTC. The encoded protein is CASSSDRGNYGYTF.

The chain combines TRBV6-5 with TRBJ2-7; 11 nucleotides align to TRBD2. This CDR3 comprises 16 residues. Germline V CDR1 and CDR2: MNHEY, SVGAGI. V shed 4 bases, J shed 6 bases, and the junction held 11 bases outside the gene matches. The CDR3 nucleotides read TGTGCCAGCAGTTCCCTCACTAGCGGGAGCTCGGGCGAGCAGTACTTC. Amino acids: CASSSLTSGSSGEQYF.

The chain recombines TRBV11-2 with TRBJ1-6; possibly TRBD1 for D (6 bases). The CDR3 sequence is 15 residues long. The germline gives CDR1 SGHAT, CDR2 FQNNGV. V was cut by 5 bases and J by 3 bases, with 11 bases left in between. CDR3 region: CASSIGQLYNSPLHF. The CDR3 DNA follows: TGTGCCAGCAGCATCGGACAGCTCTATAATTCACCCCTCCACTTT. The entire variable domain, with the rest obtained from reference TRBV11-2 and TRBJ1-6, is as follows: EAGVAQSPRYKIIEKRQSVAFWCNPISGHATLYWYQQILGQGPKLLIQFQNNGVVDDSQLPKDRFSAERLKGVDSTLKIQPAKLEDSAVYLCASSIGQLYNSPLHFGNGTRLTVT.

The CDR3 DNA sequence: TGTGCCAGCTCATCCACTTACAGGGACAATGAGCAGTTCTTC. This sequence encodes CASSSTYRDNEQFF. The gene calls are TRBV18 and TRBJ2-1, with D perhaps matching TRBD1 (6 bases). CDR3 size: 14 residues. The V end lost 5 bases, the J end lost 5 bases, and 13 bases lay between the germline ends. Looked up from germline, CDR1 is KGHSH and CDR2 is LQKENI.

The V call is TRBV9, the J call TRBJ2-7, with a weak D call TRBD1 (6 bases). The CDR3 contains 16 residues. With 3 bases removed from V and 2 bases from J, the gap between germline ends came to 18 bases. CDR1 is SGDLS and CDR2 is YYNGEE in the germline V gene. The CDR3 loop is CASSATPDTGTYEQYF. CDR3 nucleotide sequence: TGTGCCAGCAGCGCTACGCCTGATACAGGGACCTACGAGCAGTACTTC. The full variable domain, in which reference TRBV9 and TRBJ2-7 provide the parts outside the CDR3, is DSGVTQTPKHLITATGQRVTLRCSPRSGDLSVYWYQQSLDQGLQFLIQYYNGEERAKGNILERFSAQQFPDLHSELNLSSLELGDSALYFCASSATPDTGTYEQYFGPGTRLTVT.

This chain uses TRBV7-9 with TRBJ2-1; TRBD1 agrees at 7 bases. The CDR3 sequence is 17 residues long. The trim removed 4 bases at V and 9 bases at J, leaving 18 bases unmatched. Germline CDR1 and CDR2: SEHNR and FQNEAQ (reference sequence). Here the CDR3 DNA reads TGTGCCAGCAGCTCCGGACAGGCTTCTATTGGTCCGGCTGAGCAGTTCTTC. Translated: CASSSGQASIGPAEQFF.

The chain has TRBV7-8 and TRBJ1-2; 10 bases align to TRBD1. Germline values: CDR1 SGHVS, CDR2 FQNEAQ. V lost 1 base, J lost 4 bases, and 3 bases stayed unmatched. The CDR3 spans 15 residues. CDR3 loop: CASSLGGQGTYGYTF. The CDR3 DNA follows: TGTGCCAGCAGCTTAGGGGGACAGGGGACCTATGGCTACACCTTC.

The chain couples TRBV28 to TRBJ1-5, with a weak D call TRBD1 (6 bases). This CDR3 is 17 amino acids long. The germline gives CDR1 MDHEN, CDR2 SYDVKM. The germline V and J ends were trimmed by 6 bases and 3 bases, with 21 bases remaining between them. CDR3 bases: TGTGCCAGCAGGATACTTCTAACAGGGTCGAACAATCAGCCCCAGCATTTT. Amino acid sequence: CASRILLTGSNNQPQHF.

The chain recombines TRBV10-3 with TRBJ2-7; 8 bases line up with TRBD1. From germline, CDR1 is ENHRY and CDR2 SYGVKD. Unmatched junction bases numbered 3, after V lost 8 bases and J lost 0 bases. This CDR3 is built from 13 residues. The CDR3 here is CAIGGQDSYEQYF. In DNA form, the CDR3 reads TGTGCCATCGGGGGACAGGACTCCTACGAGCAGTACTTC.

The rearrangement joins TRBV19 to TRBJ2-1; weak D call: TRBD2 (6 bases). With 6 bases removed from V and 0 bases from J, the gap between germline ends came to 12 bases. Germline V CDR1 and CDR2: LNHDA, SQIVND (reference sequence). CDR3 size: 15 residues. CDR3 sequence reads: CASRWAGSSYNEQFF. CDR3 DNA: TGTGCCAGTAGGTGGGCGGGAAGCTCCTACAATGAGCAGTTCTTC.

The chain is built from TRBV12-5 and TRBJ2-5, with no clear D. V was pared by 6 bases and J by 4 bases, with 9 bases between. This CDR3 contains 12 residues. Looked up from germline, CDR1 is LGHNT and CDR2 is FRNRAP. This chain's CDR3 is CASGPGGETQYF. CDR3 nucleotides: TGTGCTAGTGGACCCGGTGGAGAGACCCAGTACTTC.

This clone has just one count. This chain joins TRBV6-5 and TRBJ2-5; D possibly corresponds to TRBD1 (5 bases). The CDR3 has 14 residues. Deletions cut 4 bases from V and 0 bases from J, with 9 bases between. Germline V gene data show CDR1 as MNHEY and CDR2 as SVGAGI. CDR3 sequence: CASSLGANQETQYF. CDR3 sequence (DNA): TGTGCCAGCAGTTTAGGGGCAAACCAAGAGACCCAGTACTTC.

The rearrangement joins TRBV19 to TRBJ1-5; no firm D call. CDR3 length equals 18 residues. V lost 4 bases to trimming and J lost 6 bases, with 25 bases between them. Germline CDR1 LNHDA, CDR2 SQIVND (reference sequence). The CDR3 spells CASSRTEGSRRSSQPQHF. DNA of the CDR3: TGTGCCAGTAGTAGAACGGAGGGATCCCGGCGTTCTAGTCAGCCCCAGCATTTT.

In this sample, this clone turned up once. The CDR3 DNA reads TGTGCCAGCAGTTTCGGGGGTTACCCCTACGAGCAGTACTTC. Translation: CASSFGGYPYEQYF. This chain connects TRBV28 to TRBJ2-7; D may be TRBD2 (6 bases). Trimming removed 3 bases at V and 2 bases at J, with 11 bases between. Germline V gene lookup returns CDR1 MDHEN and CDR2 SYDVKM. CDR3 length equals 14 residues.

In this sample, this clone turned up a few times. The rearrangement uses TRBV12-3 or TRBV12-4 and TRBJ2-1; D is unclear. V shed 3 bases and J shed 5 bases, with 8 bases lying between them. The CDR3 covers 13 residues. CDR3 in amino acids: CASSFSRNNEQFF. The CDR3 DNA sequence: TGTGCCAGCAGTTTCTCCAGGAACAATGAGCAGTTCTTC.

This chain's CDR3 is CASSPPGQGVNEQFF. DNA of the CDR3: TGTGCCAGCAGCCCGCCGGGACAGGGGGTAAATGAGCAGTTCTTC. The chain employs TRBV7-3 and TRBJ2-1; 11 nucleotides agree with TRBD1. J was trimmed by 7 bases and V by 5 bases; bases with no gene match: 7. The germline V gene has CDR1 SGHTA and CDR2 FQGTGA. The CDR3 totals 15 residues.

This sequence joins TRBV21-1 and TRBJ2-3; the listed D gene, TRBD1, was not tested against the DNA. TRBV21-1 constitutes a pseudogene. CDR3 length: 19 residues. The CDR3 DNA reads as TGTGCCAGCAGCAATGAGTCCCGGGACAGGGAAACTAGCACAGATACGCAGTATTTT. As protein: CASSNESRDRETSTDTQYF.

The chain has TRBV2 and TRBJ1-3; possibly TRBD1 for D (5 bases). Germline V gives CDR1 SNHLY, CDR2 FYNNEI. Trimming shortened V by 1 base and J by 4 bases, and 11 bases separated the two germline ends. CDR3 length: 15 amino acids. The CDR3 spells CASSEEMTDGNTIYF. CDR3 sequence (DNA): TGTGCCAGCAGTGAAGAGATGACAGACGGAAACACCATATATTTT.

The chain employs TRBV25-1 and TRBJ2-7; D gene unclear. Per the germline V gene, CDR1 is MGHDK and CDR2 is SYGVNS. This CDR3 spans 16 amino acids. Trimming stripped 1 base from V and 0 bases from J, with 13 bases between. DNA of the CDR3: TGTGCCAGCAGTGAATTCGGTCCTACCCACTCCTACGAGCAGTACTTC. Protein sequence: CASSEFGPTHSYEQYF.

This chain links TRBV27 with TRBJ2-6; 12 positions match TRBD2. Trimming removed 5 bases from V and 2 bases from J; junction bases left unmatched: 7. The CDR3 has 18 residues. Germline V gene data show CDR1 as MNHEY and CDR2 as SMNVEV (reference sequence). CDR3 DNA sequence: TGTGCCAGCAGTGGGACTAGCGGGTGGGGGCCTGGGGCCAACGTCCTGACTTTC. Its protein product is CASSGTSGWGPGANVLTF.

The J gene is TRBJ2-7, the V gene TRBV21-1; the DNA was not used to check the table's D call, TRBD2. TRBV21-1 is annotated as a pseudogene. This CDR3 comprises 21 residues. The CDR3 loop is CASSKVFRMGEREGRGYEQYF. As DNA, the CDR3 is TGTGCCAGCAGCAAAGTATTCCGAATGGGGGAGCGGGAGGGCCGGGGCTACGAGCAGTACTTC.

V is TRBV6-6 and J is TRBJ2-3; D call uncertain. The V gene lost 2 bases and the J gene lost 4 bases, with 10 bases spanning the gap. The V gene's germline CDR1 is MNHNY and CDR2 SVGAGI (reference sequence). The CDR3 length is 14 residues. CDR3 nucleotide sequence: TGTGCCAGCAGTTACCCCGTTACAGCAGATACGCAGTATTTT. Encoded protein: CASSYPVTADTQYF.

The chain couples TRBV4-1 to TRBJ2-1; tentative D call: TRBD1 (7 bases). The V and J ends lost 3 bases and 16 bases respectively, with 28 bases between them. Germline CDR1 is MGHRA and CDR2 is YSYEKL. The CDR3 is 16 amino acids. The CDR3 bases are TGCGCCAGCAGCCAGCATCGGGGGACAGCTGGGACCGGCCAATTCTTC. This gives the protein CASSQHRGTAGTGQFF.

The chain uses TRBV11-2 and TRBJ2-3, with D unresolved. V lost 3 bases, J lost 11 bases, and 15 bases lay in between. The CDR3 length is 13 residues. The V gene's germline CDR1 is SGHAT and CDR2 FQNNGV. The CDR3 here is CASSFQPPEQQYF. CDR3 in DNA: TGTGCCAGCAGCTTCCAACCCCCCGAGCAGCAGTATTTT.

The table lists this clone with a count of one. V usage is TRBV28 and J usage is TRBJ2-7; 9 bases match TRBD1. The germline V gene encodes CDR1 MDHEN and CDR2 SYDVKM. The CDR3 has 16 amino acids. The V and J ends lost 6 bases and 4 bases, in that order; junction bases with no gene match: 13. The CDR3 DNA sequence: TGTGCCAGCAGCCGACCCCCCGGGACAGGGTATTACGAGCAGTACTTC. Amino acid sequence: CASSRPPGTGYYEQYF.

This clone was seen just once. The rearrangement joins TRBV20-1 to TRBJ2-7; D might be TRBD1 (6 bases). CDR1 is DFQATT and CDR2 is SNEGSKA in the germline V gene (reference sequence). CDR3 size: 11 residues. Trimming stripped 5 bases from V and 6 bases from J, with 11 bases between. CDR3: CSAPTGTEQYF. The DNA for the CDR3 is TGCAGTGCTCCGACAGGAACCGAGCAGTACTTC.